In this sample, the clone carrying this T cell receptor beta chain turned up many times. Its target is unknown. V lost 1 base and J 2 bases, leaving 10 bases between the germline ends. This CDR3 region has 15 residues. Using its own MiXCR run on the 5' RACE reads, TCRdb lists one record per CDR3 protein. The profile shows roughly 300,000 distinct CDR3 sequences, 16% of them singletons. This specimen comes from a study of T-cell memory formation after mild COVID-19. Study in general: In these data, TCR clusters were largely donor specific. Whole-study results and caveats: CD4/CD8 balance characterized clones contracting day 15 to 85, and CD4+ skew characterized later expanders. Some clones that responded were present in memory (sampled pre-infection), which suggests cross-reactive memory joined.

This rearrangement joins TRBV12-3 or TRBV12-4 to TRBJ2-3, with D perhaps matching TRBD1 (5 bases). The receptor comes from a man aged 18-30 years who had mild COVID-19 (a few samples of this study predate the infection). Cell type and time point are not known. The material sequenced was PBMCs or a T cell subset sorted from them (not recorded which). CDR3 sequence reads: CASSLGGQPTDTQYF. The CDR3 nucleotides are TGTGCCAGCAGTTTAGGAGGACAACCCACAGATACGCAGTATTTT.